Following are 20 T cell receptor beta chains from one sample sequenced in a study of PD-L1 blockade in urothelial cancer. The table came from immunoSEQ multiplex PCR; TCRdb's copy has only in-frame clones and leaves some out. The sample has tens of thousands of clones, about 90% seen once. As for time point: pretreatment peripheral blood. This material consisted of PBMCs, taken around atezolizumab (anti-PD-L1) treatment. The source is a woman at least 80 years old with urothelial cancer.

The V and J genes are TRBV6-6 and TRBJ2-3, with TRBD2 matching over 7 bases. The CDR3 has 14 residues. Germline-derived CDR1 and CDR2 are MNHNY and SVGAGI (reference sequence). The V and J ends lost 7 bases and 6 bases, in that order; junction bases with no gene match: 10. CDR3 DNA: TGTGCCAGCACCGATATAGCGGGTTCCGATACGCAGTATTTT. It specifies CASTDIAGSDTQYF.

The gene calls are TRBV5-1 and TRBJ1-5; 10 bases are shared with TRBD1. The CDR3 covers 17 residues. The germline V gene has CDR1 SGHRS and CDR2 YFSETQ. The V segment lost 4 bases and the J segment 1 base; nucleotides outside the gene matches: 8. CDR3 in amino acids: CASSRGTGDWSNQPQHF. CDR3 nucleotides: TGCGCCAGCAGCCGTGGGACAGGGGATTGGAGCAATCAGCCCCAGCATTTT. The full variable domain, its missing parts supplied by reference TRBV5-1 and TRBJ1-5, is KAGVTQTPRYLIKTRGQQVTLSCSPISGHRSVSWYQQTPGQGLQFLFEYFSETQRNKGNFPGRFSGRQFSNSRSEMNVSTLELGDSALYLCASSRGTGDWSNQPQHFGDGTRLSIL.

The chain recombines TRBV28 with TRBJ1-1; no clear D gene. Per germline, CDR1 MDHEN and CDR2 SYDVKM. The CDR3 totals 15 residues. V was clipped by 3 bases and J by 0 bases, with 11 bases between them. The CDR3 region is CASSFPSVMNTEAFF. CDR3 sequence (DNA): TGTGCCAGCAGTTTCCCTAGTGTCATGAACACTGAAGCTTTCTTT.

CDR3 DNA: TGTGCCAGCAGCTTCCGGGGGAGTCAGCCCCAGCATTTT. Translated: CASSFRGSQPQHF. The gene calls are TRBV7-2 and TRBJ1-5; TRBD1 is a possible D gene (5 bases). The germline V and J ends were trimmed by 3 bases and 6 bases, with 9 bases remaining between them. The CDR3 length is 13 residues. CDR1 SGHTA and CDR2 FQGNSA come from the germline V gene.

The rearrangement uses TRBV28 and TRBJ1-1; a weak D match, TRBD1 (6 bases). The germline gives CDR1 MDHEN, CDR2 SYDVKM. V was trimmed by 3 bases and J by 1 base, leaving 9 bases between them. This CDR3 comprises 14 residues. CDR3 in amino acids: CASSFRGANTEAFF. The DNA of the CDR3 is TGTGCCAGCAGTTTCCGGGGGGCGAACACTGAAGCTTTCTTT. The variable domain in full, completed from reference TRBV28 and TRBJ1-1, reads DVKVTQSSRYLVKRTGEKVFLECVQDMDHENMFWYRQDPGLGLRLIYFSYDVKMKEKGDIPEGYSVSREKKERFSLILESASTNQTSMYLCASSFRGANTEAFFGQGTRLTVV.

J is TRBJ2-1 and V is TRBV9; the D is unclear. Germline-derived CDR1 and CDR2 are SGDLS and YYNGEE. CDR3 length equals 15 residues. V shed 0 bases and J shed 0 bases, with 7 bases lying between them. This CDR3 reads CASSVDGYSYNEQFF. For the CDR3, the DNA is TGTGCCAGCAGCGTAGACGGGTACTCCTACAATGAGCAGTTCTTC.

The chain has TRBV13 and TRBJ1-1; D is perhaps TRBD1 (5 bases). The ends were cut back, 0 bases at V and 4 bases at J, with 12 bases in the middle. In germline, CDR1 is PRHDT, CDR2 FYEKMQ (reference sequence). CDR3 length equals 15 residues. The CDR3 region has the DNA TGTGCCAGCAGCTTAGGCCCAGGGCTGGGCACTGAAGCTTTCTTT. Translated: CASSLGPGLGTEAFF.

V is TRBV28 and J is TRBJ1-5, with a possible D match to TRBD1 (6 bases). Trimming stripped 5 bases from V and 5 bases from J, with 13 bases between. This CDR3 comprises 14 residues. In germline, CDR1 is MDHEN, CDR2 SYDVKM. CDR3 DNA: TGTGCCAGCAGTGACGACAGGTTTGATCAGCCCCAGCATTTT. This translates into CASSDDRFDQPQHF.

This clone was observed many times. Other DNA variants within this sample encode the same CDR3. This chain joins TRBV19 and TRBJ2-7; D remains ambiguous. Trimming pared 5 bases from V and 1 base from J, leaving 6 bases between. CDR1 LNHDA and CDR2 SQIVND come from the germline V gene (reference sequence). This CDR3 contains 12 residues. This chain's CDR3 is CASSSGSYEQYF. The DNA of the CDR3 is TGTGCCAGTAGTTCCGGTTCCTACGAGCAGTACTTC.

Worth noting for this clone: An end of the junction differs from the germline gene, which may be a read error. The chain employs TRBV2 and TRBJ2-4; weak D call: TRBD1 (5 bases). Looked up from germline, CDR1 is SNHLY and CDR2 is FYNNEI. The CDR3 runs to 11 residues. The chain's CDR3 is CASSEWGGFIF. DNA of the CDR3: TGTGCCAGCAGTGAATGGGGCGGATTCATCTTC.

This rearrangement joins TRBV7-9 to TRBJ2-5, with 10 bases aligning to TRBD2. The CDR3 totals 14 residues. V gave up 6 bases and J gave up 3 bases; unmatched junction bases: 4. Germline V CDR1 and CDR2: SEHNR, FQNEAQ (reference sequence). The CDR3 nucleotides are TGTGCCAGCAGTCCAGGACTAGCGGAAGAGACCCAGTACTTC. As protein: CASSPGLAEETQYF.

This chain joins TRBV19 and TRBJ1-1; D might be TRBD1 (5 bases). V dropped 9 bases and J dropped 4 bases, with 12 bases sitting between them. The CDR3 is 12 residues long. Germline CDR1 is LNHDA and CDR2 is SQIVND (reference sequence). CDR3 bases: TGTGCCAGCAGACCCCAGGGCACTGAAGCTTTCTTT. Translating it yields CASRPQGTEAFF.

This sequence joins TRBV25-1 and TRBJ2-1, with D possibly being TRBD2 (5 bases). Looked up from germline, CDR1 is MGHDK and CDR2 is SYGVNS. V gave up 3 bases and J gave up 2 bases, with 14 bases separating them. The CDR3 loop spans 16 amino acids. The CDR3 DNA reads TGTGCCAGCAGTGATAGTAAGACTACACCCTACAATGAGCAGTTCTTC. Translating it yields CASSDSKTTPYNEQFF.

This chain uses TRBV7-9 with TRBJ2-6; D call uncertain. Trimming took 3 bases from V and 3 from J, leaving 9 bases between them. The CDR3 covers 15 residues. CDR1 and CDR2 (germline): SEHNR, FQNEAQ (reference sequence). The chain's CDR3 is CASSFGHDGANVLTF. Written as DNA, the CDR3 is TGTGCCAGCAGCTTTGGGCACGATGGGGCCAACGTCCTGACTTTC.

V is TRBV10-3 and J is TRBJ2-3; no clear D gene. CDR3 size: 13 residues. Germline CDR1 and CDR2: ENHRY and SYGVKD. Trimming removed 8 bases at V and 2 bases at J, with 11 bases between. CDR3: CAIGLGYTDTQYF. As DNA, the CDR3 is TGTGCCATCGGTCTCGGGTACACAGATACGCAGTATTTT.

This chain links TRBV6-5 with TRBJ1-4, with TRBD1 as a possible D gene (5 bases). Germline CDR1 MNHEY, CDR2 SVGAGI. This CDR3 region has 15 residues. V lost 8 bases to trimming and J lost 7 bases, with 20 bases between them. This CDR3 reads CASALSGAAGEKLFF. As DNA, the CDR3 is TGTGCCAGCGCTCTAAGCGGGGCGGCGGGTGAAAAACTGTTTTTT.

This chain joins TRBV18 and TRBJ2-7, with 11 nucleotides matching TRBD2. This CDR3 has 16 residues. V was pared by 2 bases and J by 7 bases, with 10 bases of the junction left unmatched. Germline V gene data show CDR1 as KGHSH and CDR2 as LQKENI. CDR3 DNA sequence: TGTGCCAGCTCACCAGGGCACCTAGCGGGAGGATATGAGCAGTACTTC. Translated, it gives CASSPGHLAGGYEQYF.

The chain combines TRBV11-2 with TRBJ2-1, with a possible D match to TRBD1 (6 bases). V shed 4 bases and J shed 4 bases, with 17 bases lying between them. The CDR3 contains 16 residues. Germline lookup yields CDR1 SGHAT and CDR2 FQNNGV. The CDR3 region is CASSSLAGQIYNEQFF. CDR3 bases: TGTGCCAGCAGCTCCCTTGCCGGACAGATATACAATGAGCAGTTCTTC.

The rearrangement links TRBV11-2 to TRBJ1-5, with D possibly being TRBD1 (6 bases). Per germline, CDR1 SGHAT and CDR2 FQNNGV. This CDR3 is 15 amino acids long. V was cut by 6 bases and J by 3 bases, with 15 bases left in between. CDR3 in DNA: TGTGCCAGCAGACGGGACAATCTTGACAATCAGCCCCAGCATTTT. Translated, it gives CASRRDNLDNQPQHF. The full variable domain, its missing parts supplied by reference TRBV11-2 and TRBJ1-5, is EAGVAQSPRYKIIEKRQSVAFWCNPISGHATLYWYQQILGQGPKLLIQFQNNGVVDDSQLPKDRFSAERLKGVDSTLKIQPAKLEDSAVYLCASRRDNLDNQPQHFGDGTRLSIL.

This chain connects TRBV19 to TRBJ1-1; the D is unclear. This CDR3 has 13 amino acids. The V gene's germline CDR1 is LNHDA and CDR2 SQIVND (reference sequence). Trimming shortened V by 3 bases and J by 6 bases, and 11 bases separated the two germline ends. The CDR3 region is CASSIGEVAEAFF. In DNA, the CDR3 is TGTGCCAGTAGTATCGGGGAGGTGGCTGAAGCTTTCTTT.